This entry features one TCR beta chain sequence. A junction boundary mismatches the germline segment, possibly from a read error. The length of the CDR3 is 16 residues. CDR1 is MNHNS, CDR2 SASEGT, per germline. Authors' processing steps: How many nucleated cells were present was estimated from reference gene primer amplification. TCRdb keeps only in-frame clones here, not all; method: immunoSEQ multiplex PCR. That table gives V, J and clone size, and the DNA gave D and trimming. The data hold about 25,000 clones, with about nine tenths observed a single time. This sample was included in a study of blood T cell repertoires in COVID-19. About the study: Acute-phase and convalescent COVID-19 samples originated in the United States, Italy and Spain. PBMCs, B-cell-depleted T cells, or T cells were the source of the cDNA or gDNA that made up the material.

The sample taken for sequencing was peripheral blood. The chain joins TRBV6-1 to TRBJ1-3; no firm D call. This clonotype originated in a woman of 80 years or more with acute or convalescent COVID-19. CDR3 sequence (DNA): TGTGCCAGCCGTGAGGGTGGTCGGACTACTGGAAACACCATATATTTT. Its translation: CASREGGRTTGNTIYF.